The 27 T cell receptor beta chains below all came from one sample that was sequenced in a study of blood T cell repertoires in COVID-19. Repertoires were generated with immunoSEQ multiplex PCR, while TCRdb's copy carries only in-frame clones and drops some. This table has 100,000 to 150,000 clones, 85% to 90% appearing once. Source material: peripheral blood. The source of these receptors is a man between 65 and 80 years old with active COVID-19.

The rearrangement links TRBV19 to TRBJ1-3; tentative D call: TRBD1 (5 bases). CDR1 LNHDA and CDR2 SQIVND come from the germline V gene (reference sequence). Trimming shortened V by 6 bases and J by 2 bases, and 11 bases separated the two germline ends. The CDR3 is 14 residues long. DNA for the CDR3: TGTGCCAGTAGCGCATCAGGGCCTGGAAACACCATATATTTT. Translating gives CASSASGPGNTIYF. Complete variable domain (other parts from reference TRBV19 and TRBJ1-3): DGGITQSPKYLFRKEGQNVTLSCEQNLNHDAMYWYRQDPGQGLRLIYYSQIVNDFQKGDIAEGYSVSREKKESFPLTVTSAQKNPTAFYLCASSASGPGNTIYFGEGSWLTVV.

The V gene is TRBV2, the J gene TRBJ1-5; 8 positions match TRBD1. Looked up from germline, CDR1 is SNHLY and CDR2 is FYNNEI. Trimming at V came to 6 bases and at J to 3 bases, leaving 7 bases not matched to a gene. The CDR3 sequence is 15 residues long. The CDR3 coding sequence is TGTGCCAGCAGGGTTACAGGGGGGAACAATCAGCCCCAGCATTTT. This codes for CASRVTGGNNQPQHF. Supplemented by reference TRBV2 and TRBJ1-5, the full variable domain reads EPEVTQTPSHQVTQMGQEVILRCVPISNHLYFYWYRQILGQKVEFLVSFYNNEISEKSEIFDDQFSVERPDGSNFTLKIRSTKLEDSAMYFCASRVTGGNNQPQHFGDGTRLSIL.

The gene calls are TRBV28 and TRBJ2-3; D might be TRBD1 (6 bases). The V gene lost 3 bases and the J gene lost 0 bases, with 13 bases spanning the gap. The germline V gene has CDR1 MDHEN and CDR2 SYDVKM. CDR3 size: 16 residues. CDR3 coding DNA: TGTGCCAGCAGTTTGACAGGCCGATTCAGCACAGATACGCAGTATTTT. It encodes CASSLTGRFSTDTQYF.

The gene calls are TRBV7-9 and TRBJ2-6; TRBD2 agrees at 13 bases. J gave up 3 bases and V 5 bases, and 4 bases lay outside the gene matches. CDR3 length: 17 amino acids. The V gene's germline CDR1 is SEHNR and CDR2 FQNEAQ (reference sequence). CDR3 in amino acids: CASSRLAGGYGANVLTF. The CDR3 nucleotides read TGTGCCAGCAGCCGACTAGCGGGAGGATATGGGGCCAACGTCCTGACTTTC. Looking up the rest from reference TRBV7-9 and TRBJ2-6 gives the full variable domain: DTGVSQNPRHKITKRGQNVTFRCDPISEHNRLYWYRQTLGQGPEFLTYFQNEAQLEKSRLLSDRFSAERPKGSFSTLEIQRTEQGDSAMYLCASSRLAGGYGANVLTFGAGSRLTVL.

V and J are TRBV27 and TRBJ2-1; 11 bases agree with TRBD2. Germline V gene lookup returns CDR1 MNHEY and CDR2 SMNVEV (reference sequence). The CDR3 loop spans 17 amino acids. V was clipped by 7 bases and J by 0 bases; unmatched bases: 8. Here the CDR3 reads CASNRITSGGSYNEQFF. The CDR3 nucleotides read TGTGCCAGCAACCGAATTACTAGCGGGGGCTCCTACAATGAGCAGTTCTTC.

The V gene is TRBV30, the J gene TRBJ2-7; a weak D match, TRBD1 (5 bases). The ends were cut back, 4 bases at V and 1 base at J, with 11 bases in the middle. The CDR3 spans 13 residues. The germline gives CDR1 GTSNPN, CDR2 SVGIG (reference sequence). CDR3 nucleotides: TGTGCCTGGACTGGGGCTTTTTCCTACGAGCAGTACTTC. Its protein is CAWTGAFSYEQYF.

The chain uses TRBV3-1 (or the pseudogene TRBV3-2) and TRBJ2-1; 11 bases map to TRBD2. CDR3 size: 19 residues. The germline V gene encodes CDR1 LGHDT and CDR2 YNNKEL (reference sequence). Trimming removed 3 bases from V and 3 bases from J; junction bases left unmatched: 13. CDR3: CASSQGRLAGGRSYNEQFF. The CDR3 DNA reads TGTGCCAGCAGCCAGGGGAGGCTAGCGGGAGGACGAAGCTACAATGAGCAGTTCTTC.

The gene calls are TRBV28 and TRBJ1-5; the D gene is possibly TRBD1 (5 bases). V lost 4 bases to trimming and J lost 2 bases, with 15 bases between them. The CDR3 is 16 residues long. Germline assignment: CDR1 MDHEN and CDR2 SYDVKM. The CDR3 coding sequence is TGTGCCAGCAGTTCCGGACAAACTAGCGGCAATCAGCCCCAGCATTTT. Its translation is CASSSGQTSGNQPQHF.

The J gene is TRBJ2-1, the V gene TRBV11-2; 12 nucleotides align to TRBD2. CDR1 SGHAT and CDR2 FQNNGV come from the germline V gene. The CDR3 has 16 amino acids. Trimming cost V 1 base and J 8 bases; bases outside gene matches: 6. Here the CDR3 reads CASSLARLAGVDEQFF. The CDR3 bases are TGTGCCAGCAGCTTAGCCCGACTAGCGGGAGTTGATGAGCAGTTCTTC.

V usage is TRBV5-6 and J usage is TRBJ1-1; 9 bases match TRBD1. The CDR3 extends over 15 amino acids. Germline CDR1 reads SGHDT; CDR2 reads YYEEEE. Trimming took 1 base from V and 5 from J; bases not matched to a gene: 6. CDR3 DNA sequence: TGTGCCAGCAGCTTGTTTGACAGGGGGATAACTGAAGCTTTCTTT. Protein sequence: CASSLFDRGITEAFF.

J is TRBJ2-1 and V is TRBV5-1; 11 bases are a match to TRBD1. This CDR3 comprises 15 residues. The ends lost 3 bases at V and 6 bases at J; junction bases unmatched: 5. Germline-derived CDR1 and CDR2 are SGHRS and YFSETQ. In DNA, the CDR3 is TGCGCCAGCAGCTCCGGGACAGGGGGAGGCAATGAGCAGTTCTTC. It translates to CASSSGTGGGNEQFF.

The rearrangement joins TRBV18 to TRBJ1-4; D gene ambiguous. Germline V gene sequence: CDR1 KGHSH, CDR2 LQKENI. The CDR3 loop spans 15 amino acids. The ends were cut back, 1 base at V and 3 bases at J, with 9 bases in the middle. CDR3: CASSPRGRANEKLFF. The CDR3 nucleotides are TGTGCCAGCTCACCACGAGGGCGGGCTAATGAAAAACTGTTTTTT.

The chain links TRBV11-2 to TRBJ2-7, with 7 bases lining up with TRBD2. This CDR3 region has 14 residues. V was clipped by 6 bases and J by 3 bases; unmatched bases: 8. CDR1 is SGHAT, CDR2 FQNNGV, per germline. Written as DNA, the CDR3 is TGTGCCAGCAGTTACGGACTAGAGGTCTACGAGCAGTACTTC. It codes for CASSYGLEVYEQYF.

V gene TRBV7-9 combines with J gene TRBJ1-1; D perhaps matches TRBD1 (6 bases). The length of the CDR3 is 16 residues. The V gene's germline CDR1 is SEHNR and CDR2 FQNEAQ (reference sequence). V was pared by 5 bases and J by 4 bases, with 20 bases between. CDR3 in amino acids: CASSLYPRRGSTEAFF. CDR3 sequence (DNA): TGTGCCAGCAGCCTCTACCCTCGCAGGGGAAGCACTGAAGCTTTCTTT.

This chain's CDR3 is CASRTLAGGGSGETQYF. As DNA, the CDR3 is TGTGCCAGCCGCACACTAGCGGGAGGGGGAAGTGGAGAGACCCAGTACTTC. The chain combines TRBV2 with TRBJ2-5; TRBD2 agrees at 13 bases. Germline CDR1 SNHLY, CDR2 FYNNEI. Losses at the gene ends were 8 bases for V and 4 bases for J; bases not matched to a gene: 13. The CDR3 has 17 residues.

CDR3: CSVGHANEKLFF. The CDR3 nucleotides are TGCAGCGTAGGACACGCTAATGAAAAACTGTTTTTT. This chain uses TRBV29-1 with TRBJ1-4; tentative D call: TRBD1 (5 bases). Germline lookup yields CDR1 SQVTM and CDR2 ANQGSEA. The CDR3 totals 12 residues. V was clipped by 6 bases and J by 3 bases, with 8 bases between them.

The rearrangement uses TRBV3-1 (or the pseudogene TRBV3-2) and TRBJ2-1; D unclear. Germline CDR1 and CDR2: LGHDT and YNNKEL (reference sequence). The CDR3 consists of 15 residues. V lost 0 bases and J lost 4, with 10 bases in between. CDR3 bases: TGTGCCAGCAGCCAAGAGGGCAGGAATTACAATGAGCAGTTCTTC. Translation: CASSQEGRNYNEQFF.

The genes are TRBV4-1 and TRBJ2-7; TRBD2 matches 7 bases. V gave up 1 base and J gave up 4 bases; unmatched junction bases: 13. The CDR3 length is 17 residues. The germline V gene encodes CDR1 MGHRA and CDR2 YSYEKL. The CDR3 region is CASSQGRASGLRYEQYF. CDR3 nucleotides: TGCGCCAGCAGCCAAGGTAGGGCTAGCGGCCTTAGGTACGAGCAGTACTTC.

This clone appeared a single time. The gene calls are TRBV5-4 and TRBJ2-6; possible D gene TRBD1, 5 bases. The CDR3 is 18 amino acids. CDR1 and CDR2 from the germline V gene are SGHNT and YYREEE (reference sequence). Trimming pared 0 bases from V and 2 bases from J, leaving 15 bases between. The CDR3 DNA sequence: TGTGCCAGCAGCTTGGGGTGGGGCGGCTCCCCTGGGGCCAACGTCCTGACTTTC. Its translation is CASSLGWGGSPGANVLTF.

This chain joins TRBV7-2 and TRBJ2-3; possible D gene TRBD2, 5 bases. V lost 5 bases and J lost 3, with 9 bases in between. Per germline, CDR1 SGHTA and CDR2 FQGNSA. This CDR3 has 13 amino acids. CDR3 nucleotides: TGTGCCAGCAGCACCACGGGGACAGATACGCAGTATTTT. The encoded protein is CASSTTGTDTQYF.

The J gene is TRBJ2-7, the V gene TRBV18; possibly TRBD1 for D (7 bases). CDR1 and CDR2 (germline): KGHSH, LQKENI. V gave up 0 bases and J gave up 7 bases, with 13 bases separating them. The CDR3 consists of 14 residues. The chain's CDR3 is CASSPPNRGGEQYF. In DNA, the CDR3 is TGTGCCAGCTCACCACCAAACAGGGGAGGAGAGCAGTACTTC.

V usage is TRBV6-2 or TRBV6-3 and J usage is TRBJ2-5; TRBD1 aligns across 10 bases. V was pared by 5 bases and J by 5 bases, with 8 bases of the junction left unmatched. CDR1 is MNHEY and CDR2 is SVGEGT in the germline V gene. There are 15 residues in the CDR3. The CDR3 DNA reads as TGTGCCAGCAGTCCCGGGACAGGGGCTCGGGAGACCCAGTACTTC. Its protein is CASSPGTGARETQYF.

J is TRBJ2-7 and V is TRBV11-2; 7 positions agree with TRBD2. In germline, CDR1 is SGHAT, CDR2 FQNNGV. The CDR3 runs to 14 residues. The J segment lost 5 bases and the V segment lost 3 bases, leaving 7 bases of the junction unmatched. DNA of the CDR3: TGTGCCAGCAGCTTCGGGGGAGGGAACCACGAGCAGTACTTC. Protein sequence: CASSFGGGNHEQYF.

The J gene is TRBJ2-1, the V gene TRBV7-3, with 12 bases aligning to TRBD2. CDR3 length: 16 residues. With V trimmed by 2 bases and J by 7 bases, 6 bases remained unmatched. The germline V gene encodes CDR1 SGHTA and CDR2 FQGTGA. The CDR3 coding sequence is TGTGCCAGCAGCTTAGCTAGCGGGAGGGCATGGAATGAGCAGTTCTTC. It yields the protein CASSLASGRAWNEQFF.

The genes are TRBV6-5 and TRBJ1-1; 10 nucleotides line up with TRBD1. Germline CDR1 and CDR2: MNHEY and SVGAGI. V trimming: 5 bases; J trimming: 2 bases; junction bases outside the gene matches: 2. This CDR3 has 14 amino acids. The CDR3 region has the DNA TGTGCCAGCAGTCTGACAGGGGGCAACACTGAAGCTTTCTTT. Translating gives CASSLTGGNTEAFF.

V gene TRBV9 combines with J gene TRBJ2-2, with TRBD1 matching over 7 bases. From germline, CDR1 is SGDLS and CDR2 YYNGEE. The J segment lost 4 bases and the V segment lost 4 bases, leaving 10 bases of the junction unmatched. The CDR3 length is 16 residues. CDR3 sequence (DNA): TGTGCCAGCAGCACAAGGACAGGAAAAACCACCGGGGAGCTGTTTTTT. The encoded protein is CASSTRTGKTTGELFF.

The rearrangement uses TRBV6-5 and TRBJ2-7, with D perhaps matching TRBD2 (5 bases). This CDR3 is built from 14 residues. V lost 5 bases and J lost 1, with 12 bases in between. The germline V gene has CDR1 MNHEY and CDR2 SVGAGI. The CDR3 sequence is CASSRVRGSYEQYF. The CDR3 nucleotides are TGTGCCAGCAGTAGGGTACGGGGATCCTACGAGCAGTACTTC.